The 25 T cell receptor beta chains below were found in one sample sequenced in a study of blood T cell repertoires in COVID-19. The assay was immunoSEQ multiplex PCR, and TCRdb's table has in-frame clones only and misses some. The sample consists of hundreds of thousands of clones, about 88% of them appearing once. Sequencing was performed on peripheral blood. These receptors were obtained from a man aged 55 to 69 with acute or convalescent COVID-19.

A few counts support this clone. This chain links TRBV19 with TRBJ1-1; D might be TRBD1 (5 bases). The germline V gene encodes CDR1 LNHDA and CDR2 SQIVND (reference sequence). V lost 4 bases and J 1 base, leaving 16 bases between the germline ends. The CDR3 has 16 residues. In nucleotides, the CDR3 is TGTGCCAGTAGTACTCCGACAGAGCCCGGGAACACTGAAGCTTTCTTT. It codes for CASSTPTEPGNTEAFF.

The rearrangement joins TRBV18 to TRBJ1-2, with D tentatively TRBD1 (5 bases). Germline V gives CDR1 KGHSH, CDR2 LQKENI. V shed 6 bases and J shed 0 bases, with 14 bases lying between them. This CDR3 comprises 15 residues. CDR3 residues: CASSRETATNYGYTF. The CDR3, as DNA: TGTGCCAGCTCCCGCGAGACAGCAACTAACTATGGCTACACCTTC.

V and J are TRBV18 and TRBJ1-1; D is perhaps TRBD1 (5 bases). V lost 8 bases to trimming and J lost 1 base, with 14 bases between them. The CDR3 is 14 amino acids. Germline CDR1 reads KGHSH; CDR2 reads LQKENI. CDR3 coding DNA: TGTGCCAGCGGAAGGAGGGACCCGAACACTGAAGCTTTCTTT. Amino acids: CASGRRDPNTEAFF.

A note on this clone: The same CDR3 also results from other DNA sequences found in this sample. J is TRBJ2-5 and V is TRBV6-5; D gene unclear. Deletions cut 4 bases from V and 5 bases from J, with 5 bases between. Germline CDR1 reads MNHEY; CDR2 reads SVGAGI. CDR3 size: 11 residues. CDR3 sequence: CASSSGETQYF. In DNA form, the CDR3 reads TGTGCCAGCAGTTCCGGGGAGACCCAGTACTTC.

The CDR3 nucleotides are TGTGCCATCAGTGAGTTACAAGAGACCCAGTACTTC. Residues: CAISELQETQYF. The chain couples TRBV10-3 to TRBJ2-5; D is unclear. Between the trimmed V and J ends, which lost 1 base and 2 bases, there was a span of 2 bases. The CDR3 is 12 residues long. Per the germline V gene, CDR1 is ENHRY and CDR2 is SYGVKD.

The CDR3 DNA is TGTGCCAGCAGGAGGGGCCGACTAGCGGGGGCCACAGATACGCAGTATTTT. Translated, it gives CASRRGRLAGATDTQYF. J is TRBJ2-3 and V is TRBV2; 12 positions match TRBD2. Germline V gene data show CDR1 as SNHLY and CDR2 as FYNNEI. The CDR3 is made up of 17 amino acids. The junction had 9 bases not matched to a gene; V was cut back by 6 bases and J by 2 bases.

This clone was seen a single time. The chain joins TRBV9 to TRBJ1-1; 8 bases are a match to TRBD1. This CDR3 is 14 amino acids long. Per germline, CDR1 SGDLS and CDR2 YYNGEE. Trimming removed 2 bases from V and 1 base from J; junction bases left unmatched: 1. DNA of the CDR3: TGTGCCAGCAGCGTTCAGGGGGCGAACACTGAAGCTTTCTTT. This translates into CASSVQGANTEAFF.

V and J are TRBV28 and TRBJ2-5; 11 nucleotides match TRBD1. Trimming removed 2 bases from V and 2 bases from J; junction bases left unmatched: 4. The germline V gene has CDR1 MDHEN and CDR2 SYDVKM. The CDR3 has 16 residues. The CDR3 loop is CASSLIGTGGQETQYF. CDR3 in DNA: TGTGCCAGCAGTTTAATAGGGACAGGGGGGCAAGAGACCCAGTACTTC.

The gene calls are TRBV29-1 and TRBJ1-2, with D possibly TRBD1 on 5 matching bases. The germline gives CDR1 SQVTM, CDR2 ANQGSEA. V lost 6 bases to trimming and J lost 2 bases, with 13 bases between them. The CDR3 runs 13 residues. This CDR3 reads CSVDPSGNYGYTF. DNA for the CDR3: TGCAGCGTCGACCCCTCAGGGAACTATGGCTACACCTTC.

This clone was recorded once. This chain uses TRBV19 with TRBJ1-2; 10 nucleotides match TRBD1. V shed 7 bases, J shed 1 base, and the junction held 3 bases outside the gene matches. Germline CDR1 is LNHDA and CDR2 is SQIVND (reference sequence). CDR3 length equals 14 residues. CDR3 nucleotides: TGTGCCAGTATTCGGACAGGGGGTAACTATGGCTACACCTTC. This translates into CASIRTGGNYGYTF. The full variable domain, its missing parts supplied by reference TRBV19 and TRBJ1-2, is DGGITQSPKYLFRKEGQNVTLSCEQNLNHDAMYWYRQDPGQGLRLIYYSQIVNDFQKGDIAEGYSVSREKKESFPLTVTSAQKNPTAFYLCASIRTGGNYGYTFGSGTRLTVV.

This clone was found once. V is TRBV14 and J is TRBJ2-5; TRBD2 matches 13 bases. CDR3 length: 18 amino acids. In germline, CDR1 is SGHDN, CDR2 FVKESK. V shed 4 bases, J shed 2 bases, and the junction held 10 bases outside the gene matches. The CDR3 region has the DNA TGTGCCAGCAGCCGCCCGGGACTAGCGGGGACAACGCAAGAGACCCAGTACTTC. Protein sequence: CASSRPGLAGTTQETQYF.

The CDR3 coding sequence is TGCGCCAGCAGCTCCGAAGCGAAGACGTACAATGAGCAGTTCTTC. Protein product: CASSSEAKTYNEQFF. V gene TRBV5-1 combines with J gene TRBJ2-1; D remains unclear. The CDR3 runs to 15 residues. The germline V gene has CDR1 SGHRS and CDR2 YFSETQ. Trimming left V 3 bases short and J 4 bases short, with 14 bases between.

This clone appeared a single time. The chain is built from TRBV4-3 and TRBJ1-2, with 7 positions matching TRBD1. The trim removed 0 bases at V and 8 bases at J, leaving 15 bases unmatched. Germline V gene sequence: CDR1 LGHNA, CDR2 YSLEER. This CDR3 spans 17 amino acids. CDR3 region: CASSQDWTGTDLAGYTF. CDR3 in DNA: TGCGCCAGCAGCCAAGATTGGACCGGGACAGACCTGGCAGGCTACACCTTC.

Here the CDR3 DNA reads TGTGCCAGTAGTCAGGGGCCTGGCAATCAGCCCCAGCATTTT. Amino acid sequence: CASSQGPGNQPQHF. The chain links TRBV19 to TRBJ1-5, with D tentatively TRBD1 (6 bases). The germline V gene encodes CDR1 LNHDA and CDR2 SQIVND (reference sequence). CDR3 length: 14 amino acids. Trimming took off 5 bases at V and 2 bases at J, with 10 bases between the two ends.

The rearrangement uses TRBV18 and TRBJ2-6; 11 bases map to TRBD1. Germline V gives CDR1 KGHSH, CDR2 LQKENI. With 6 bases clipped from V and 0 bases from J, the junction kept 4 bases outside the gene matches. The CDR3 has 17 residues. The CDR3 coding sequence is TGTGCCAGCTCCGGGACAGGGGGTATCTCTGGGGCCAACGTCCTGACTTTC. It specifies CASSGTGGISGANVLTF.

The chain is built from TRBV6-5 and TRBJ2-7; D uncertain. The CDR3 consists of 13 residues. V dropped 2 bases and J dropped 3 bases, with 8 bases sitting between them. Germline V lookup: CDR1 MNHEY, CDR2 SVGAGI. CDR3 DNA sequence: TGTGCCAGCAGTTACGCCGAACTCTACGAGCAGTACTTC. This gives the protein CASSYAELYEQYF.

V is TRBV6-5 and J is TRBJ1-2; 9 bases fit TRBD1. The germline gives CDR1 MNHEY, CDR2 SVGAGI. This CDR3 contains 13 residues. J gave up 6 bases and V 6 bases, and 5 bases lay outside the gene matches. CDR3 nucleotide sequence: TGTGCCAGCAGAACCGGGACAGGGAATGGCTACACCTTC. This sequence encodes CASRTGTGNGYTF.

The chain has TRBV6-5 and TRBJ2-7; TRBD1 matches 10 bases. Germline lookup yields CDR1 MNHEY and CDR2 SVGAGI. The CDR3 runs to 15 residues. V lost 6 bases and J lost 2; bases outside the gene matches: 7. The CDR3 loop reads CASSKGTGDTYEQYF. In nucleotides, the CDR3 is TGTGCCAGCAGCAAAGGGACAGGGGATACCTACGAGCAGTACTTC.

The chain uses TRBV2 and TRBJ2-3, with 9 nucleotides matching TRBD2. CDR1 is SNHLY, CDR2 FYNNEI, per germline. V shed 7 bases, J shed 0 bases, and the junction held 8 bases outside the gene matches. The CDR3 consists of 16 residues. The CDR3 loop reads CASIPWRGGSTDTQYF. DNA of the CDR3: TGTGCCAGCATCCCATGGCGGGGGGGTAGCACAGATACGCAGTATTTT.

The chain uses TRBV4-2 and TRBJ1-2; 9 bases agree with TRBD1. CDR1 and CDR2 from the germline V gene are LGHNA and YNFKEQ. J gave up 6 bases and V 4 bases, and 9 bases lay outside the gene matches. This CDR3 contains 15 residues. The CDR3 coding sequence is TGTGCCAGCAGCCTATCTCCGGGACAGGGTCATGGCTACACCTTC. Translated: CASSLSPGQGHGYTF.

The rearrangement joins TRBV7-2 to TRBJ2-1, with unresolved D. With 2 bases removed from V and 3 bases from J, the gap between germline ends came to 14 bases. The length of the CDR3 is 16 residues. The germline V gene has CDR1 SGHTA and CDR2 FQGNSA. The CDR3, as DNA: TGTGCCAGCAGCTTACAGGCAGCCAAAAGCTACAATGAGCAGTTCTTC. It encodes CASSLQAAKSYNEQFF.

The chain links TRBV27 to TRBJ1-5; TRBD1 matches 9 bases. Germline CDR1 MNHEY, CDR2 SMNVEV (reference sequence). CDR3 length equals 17 residues. V lost 2 bases and J lost 3; bases outside the gene matches: 8. The CDR3 spells CASSLRGTGRFNQPQHF. The CDR3, as DNA: TGTGCCAGCAGTTTACGGGGGACAGGGCGTTTCAATCAGCCCCAGCATTTT.

CDR3 nucleotides: TGCGCCAGCAGCCGTAAACAGGGGGGGAACACTGAAGCTTTCTTT. This sequence encodes CASSRKQGGNTEAFF. V and J are TRBV4-1 and TRBJ1-1; 8 bases are a match to TRBD1. Per germline, CDR1 MGHRA and CDR2 YSYEKL. The V and J ends lost 4 bases and 1 base, in that order; junction bases with no gene match: 5. CDR3 length: 15 residues.

The genes are TRBV7-2 and TRBJ1-2; 9 bases match TRBD1. This CDR3 spans 15 amino acids. Germline V lookup: CDR1 SGHTA, CDR2 FQGNSA. Losses at the gene ends were 1 base for V and 5 bases for J; bases not matched to a gene: 5. The CDR3 bases are TGTGCCAGCAGCTTAGAGGCGGGACAGGGTTATGGCTACACCTTC. This sequence encodes CASSLEAGQGYGYTF.

The V and J genes are TRBV6-9 and TRBJ2-7; TRBD1 agrees at 10 bases. The CDR3 loop spans 15 amino acids. The junction had 8 bases not matched to a gene; V was cut back by 4 bases and J by 5 bases. Germline lookup yields CDR1 MNHGY and CDR2 SVAAGI. This chain's CDR3 is CASSSWDRGVHEQYF. In nucleotides, the CDR3 is TGTGCCAGCAGTTCCTGGGACAGGGGAGTACACGAGCAGTACTTC.